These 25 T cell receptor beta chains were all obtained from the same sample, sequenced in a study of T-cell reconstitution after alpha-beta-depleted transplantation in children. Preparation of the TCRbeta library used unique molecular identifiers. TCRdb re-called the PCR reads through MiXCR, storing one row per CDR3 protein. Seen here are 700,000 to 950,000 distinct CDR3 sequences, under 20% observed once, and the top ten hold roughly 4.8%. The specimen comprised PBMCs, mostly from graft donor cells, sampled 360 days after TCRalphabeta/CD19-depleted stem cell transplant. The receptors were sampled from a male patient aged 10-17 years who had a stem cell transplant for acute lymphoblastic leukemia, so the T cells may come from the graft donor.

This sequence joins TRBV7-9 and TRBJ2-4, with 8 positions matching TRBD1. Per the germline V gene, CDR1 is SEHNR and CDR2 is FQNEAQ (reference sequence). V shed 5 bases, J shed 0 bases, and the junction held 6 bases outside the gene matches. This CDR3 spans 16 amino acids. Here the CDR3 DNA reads TGTGCCAGCAGCGAGGGACAGGATCTAGCCAAAAACATTCAGTACTTC. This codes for CASSEGQDLAKNIQYF. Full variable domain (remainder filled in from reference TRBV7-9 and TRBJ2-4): DTGVSQNPRHKITKRGQNVTFRCDPISEHNRLYWYRQTLGQGPEFLTYFQNEAQLEKSRLLSDRFSAERPKGSFSTLEIQRTEQGDSAMYLCASSEGQDLAKNIQYFGAGTRLSVL.

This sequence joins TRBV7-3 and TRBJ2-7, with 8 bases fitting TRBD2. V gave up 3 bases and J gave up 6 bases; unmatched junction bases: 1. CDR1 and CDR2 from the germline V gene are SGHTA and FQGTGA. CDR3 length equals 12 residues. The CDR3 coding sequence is TGTGCCAGCAGCTTCGCGGGGGGCGAGCAGTACTTC. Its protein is CASSFAGGEQYF.

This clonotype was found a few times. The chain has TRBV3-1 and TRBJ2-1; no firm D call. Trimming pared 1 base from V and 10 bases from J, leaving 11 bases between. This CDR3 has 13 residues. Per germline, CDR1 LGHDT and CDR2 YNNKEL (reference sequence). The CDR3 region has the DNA TGTGCCAGCAGCCAAGTTAGAAATATGGAGCAGTTCTTC. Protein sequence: CASSQVRNMEQFF.

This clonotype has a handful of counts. CDR3 residues: CASSSPLDSPDTGELFF. The CDR3 DNA is TGTGCCAGCAGCTCGCCCCTGGACAGTCCGGACACCGGGGAGCTGTTTTTT. This chain connects TRBV7-6 to TRBJ2-2, with TRBD1 as a possible D gene (6 bases). This CDR3 comprises 17 residues. V was shortened by 4 bases and J by 3 bases, with 18 bases between the two germline ends. Germline V gene data show CDR1 as SGHVS and CDR2 as FNYEAQ. Drawing the rest from reference TRBV7-6 and TRBJ2-2, the complete variable domain is GAGVSQSPRYKVTKRGQDVALRCDPISGHVSLYWYRQALGQGPEFLTYFNYEAQQDKSGLPNDRFSAERPEGSISTLTIQRTEQRDSAMYRCASSSPLDSPDTGELFFGEGSRLTVL.

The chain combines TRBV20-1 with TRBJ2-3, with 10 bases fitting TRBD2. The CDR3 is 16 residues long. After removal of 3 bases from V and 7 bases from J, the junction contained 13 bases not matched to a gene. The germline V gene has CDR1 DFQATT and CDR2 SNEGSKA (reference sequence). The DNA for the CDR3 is TGCAGTGCTAGTTTCTTCGTGCCTAGCGGGAGCAATACGCAGTATTTT. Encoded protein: CSASFFVPSGSNTQYF.

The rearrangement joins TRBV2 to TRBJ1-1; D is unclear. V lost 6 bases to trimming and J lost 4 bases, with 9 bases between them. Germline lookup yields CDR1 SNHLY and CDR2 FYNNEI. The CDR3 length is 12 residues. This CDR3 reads CASSVPFTEAFF. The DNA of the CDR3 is TGTGCCAGCAGCGTCCCTTTCACTGAAGCTTTCTTT. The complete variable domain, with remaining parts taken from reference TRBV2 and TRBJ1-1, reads EPEVTQTPSHQVTQMGQEVILRCVPISNHLYFYWYRQILGQKVEFLVSFYNNEISEKSEIFDDQFSVERPDGSNFTLKIRSTKLEDSAMYFCASSVPFTEAFFGQGTRLTVV.

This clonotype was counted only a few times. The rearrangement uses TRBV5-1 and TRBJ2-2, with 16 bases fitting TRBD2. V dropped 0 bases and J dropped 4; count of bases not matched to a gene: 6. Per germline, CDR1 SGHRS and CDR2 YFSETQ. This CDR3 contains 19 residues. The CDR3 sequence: CASSLAGLAGGPGTGELFF. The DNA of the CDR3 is TGCGCCAGCAGCTTGGCGGGACTAGCGGGAGGGCCCGGCACCGGGGAGCTGTTTTTT.

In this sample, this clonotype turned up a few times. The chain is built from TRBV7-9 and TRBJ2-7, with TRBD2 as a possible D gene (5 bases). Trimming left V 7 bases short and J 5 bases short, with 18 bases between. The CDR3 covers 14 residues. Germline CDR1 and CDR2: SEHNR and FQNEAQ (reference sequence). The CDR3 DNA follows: TGTGCCAGCACCGTATCTAGCCGAAAACACGAGCAGTACTTC. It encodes CASTVSSRKHEQYF. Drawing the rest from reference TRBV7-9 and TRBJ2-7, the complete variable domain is DTGVSQNPRHKITKRGQNVTFRCDPISEHNRLYWYRQTLGQGPEFLTYFQNEAQLEKSRLLSDRFSAERPKGSFSTLEIQRTEQGDSAMYLCASTVSSRKHEQYFGPGTRLTVT.

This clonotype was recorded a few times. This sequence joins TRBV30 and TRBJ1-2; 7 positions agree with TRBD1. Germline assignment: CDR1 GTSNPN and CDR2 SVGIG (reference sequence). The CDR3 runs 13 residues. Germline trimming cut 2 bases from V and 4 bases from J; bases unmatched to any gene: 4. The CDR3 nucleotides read TGTGCCTGGAGTCTAGGACAGGCCTATGGCTACACCTTC. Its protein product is CAWSLGQAYGYTF.

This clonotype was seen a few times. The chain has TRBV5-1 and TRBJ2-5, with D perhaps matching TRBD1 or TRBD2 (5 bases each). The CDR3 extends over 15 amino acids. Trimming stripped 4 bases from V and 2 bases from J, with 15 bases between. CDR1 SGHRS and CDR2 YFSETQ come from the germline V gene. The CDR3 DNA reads TGCGCCAGCAGCGATGGGACCGCGACACAAGAGACCCAGTACTTC. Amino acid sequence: CASSDGTATQETQYF.

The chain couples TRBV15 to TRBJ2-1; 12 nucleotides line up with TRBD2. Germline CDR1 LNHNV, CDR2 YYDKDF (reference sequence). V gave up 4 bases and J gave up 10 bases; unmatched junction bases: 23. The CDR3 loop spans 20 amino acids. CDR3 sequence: CATSKRGTSGSAFSLWEQFF. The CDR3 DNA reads TGTGCCACCAGCAAGAGGGGGACTAGCGGGTCGGCCTTTAGTCTTTGGGAGCAGTTCTTC.

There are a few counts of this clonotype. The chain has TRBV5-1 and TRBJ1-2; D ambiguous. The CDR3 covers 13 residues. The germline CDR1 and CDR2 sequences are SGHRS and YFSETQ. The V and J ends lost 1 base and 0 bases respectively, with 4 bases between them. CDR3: CASSLRTNYGYTF. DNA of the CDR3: TGCGCCAGCAGCTTGCGGACTAACTATGGCTACACCTTC.

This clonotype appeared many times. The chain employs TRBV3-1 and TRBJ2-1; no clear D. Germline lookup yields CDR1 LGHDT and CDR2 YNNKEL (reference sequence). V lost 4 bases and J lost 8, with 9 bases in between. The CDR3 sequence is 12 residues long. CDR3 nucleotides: TGTGCCAGCAGCCGATTGGGCGATGAGCAGTTCTTC. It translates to CASSRLGDEQFF.

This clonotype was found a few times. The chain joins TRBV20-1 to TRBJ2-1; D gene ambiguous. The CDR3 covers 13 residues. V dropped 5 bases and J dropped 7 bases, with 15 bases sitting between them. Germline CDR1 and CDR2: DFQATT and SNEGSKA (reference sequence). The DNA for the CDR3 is TGCAGTGCTTCTGATTCGGGCTATAATGAGCAGTTCTTC. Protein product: CSASDSGYNEQFF.

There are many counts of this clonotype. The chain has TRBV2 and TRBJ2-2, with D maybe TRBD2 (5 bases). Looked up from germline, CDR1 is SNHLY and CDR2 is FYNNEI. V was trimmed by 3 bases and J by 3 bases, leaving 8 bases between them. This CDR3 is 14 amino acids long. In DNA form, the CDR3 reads TGTGCCAGCAGTGAGCGGGCCCACACCGGGGAGCTGTTTTTT. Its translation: CASSERAHTGELFF. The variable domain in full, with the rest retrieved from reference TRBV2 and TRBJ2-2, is EPEVTQTPSHQVTQMGQEVILRCVPISNHLYFYWYRQILGQKVEFLVSFYNNEISEKSEIFDDQFSVERPDGSNFTLKIRSTKLEDSAMYFCASSERAHTGELFFGEGSRLTVL.

The DNA for the CDR3 is TGCAGCGTTGACATTGACAGGTGCTATAGCAATCAGCCCCAGCATTTT. It specifies CSVDIDRCYSNQPQHF. The rearrangement joins TRBV29-1 to TRBJ1-5; D possibly corresponds to TRBD1 (6 bases). This CDR3 spans 16 amino acids. V was cut by 3 bases and J by 0 bases, with 15 bases left in between. Germline lookup yields CDR1 SQVTM and CDR2 ANQGSEA. Full variable domain (missing parts from reference TRBV29-1 and TRBJ1-5): SAVISQKPSRDICQRGTSLTIQCQVDSQVTMMFWYRQQPGQSLTLIATANQGSEATYESGFVIDKFPISRPNLTFSTLTVSNMSPEDSSIYLCSVDIDRCYSNQPQHFGDGTRLSIL.

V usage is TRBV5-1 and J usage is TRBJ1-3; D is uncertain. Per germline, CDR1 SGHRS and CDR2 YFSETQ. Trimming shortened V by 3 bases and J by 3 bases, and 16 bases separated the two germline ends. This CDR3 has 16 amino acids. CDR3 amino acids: CASSSQPDTNGNTIYF. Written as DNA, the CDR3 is TGCGCCAGCAGCTCGCAACCTGACACCAATGGAAACACCATATATTTT.

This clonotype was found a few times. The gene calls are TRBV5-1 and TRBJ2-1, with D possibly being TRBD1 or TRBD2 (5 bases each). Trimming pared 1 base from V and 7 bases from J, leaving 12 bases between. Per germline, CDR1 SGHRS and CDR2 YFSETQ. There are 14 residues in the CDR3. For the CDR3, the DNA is TGCGCCAGCAGCTTGAGGGGACCGCGGAATGAGCAGTTCTTC. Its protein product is CASSLRGPRNEQFF.

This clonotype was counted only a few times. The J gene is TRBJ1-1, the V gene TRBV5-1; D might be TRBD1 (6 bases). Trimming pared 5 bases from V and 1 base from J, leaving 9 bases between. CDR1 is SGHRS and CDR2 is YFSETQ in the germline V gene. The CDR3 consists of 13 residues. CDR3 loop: CASRETGNTEAFF. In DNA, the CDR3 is TGCGCCAGCAGGGAGACAGGGAACACTGAAGCTTTCTTT.

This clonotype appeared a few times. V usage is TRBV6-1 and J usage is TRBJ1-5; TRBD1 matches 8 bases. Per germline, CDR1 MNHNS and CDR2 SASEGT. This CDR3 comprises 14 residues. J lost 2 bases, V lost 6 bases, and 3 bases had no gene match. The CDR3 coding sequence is TGTGCCAGCAGAGCGACAGGGGGCAATCAGCCCCAGCATTTT. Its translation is CASRATGGNQPQHF.

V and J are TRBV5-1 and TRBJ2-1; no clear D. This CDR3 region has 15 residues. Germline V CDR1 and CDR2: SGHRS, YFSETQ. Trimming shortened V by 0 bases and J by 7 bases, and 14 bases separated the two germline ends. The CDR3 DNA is TGCGCCAGCAGCTTGGAACGGCCCCAGTGGAATGAGCAGTTCTTC. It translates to CASSLERPQWNEQFF.

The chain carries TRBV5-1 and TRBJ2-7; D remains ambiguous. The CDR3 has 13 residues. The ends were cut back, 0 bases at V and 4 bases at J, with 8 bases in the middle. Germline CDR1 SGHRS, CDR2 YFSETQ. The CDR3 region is CASSLAAMYEQYF. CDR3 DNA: TGCGCCAGCAGCTTGGCCGCTATGTACGAGCAGTACTTC.

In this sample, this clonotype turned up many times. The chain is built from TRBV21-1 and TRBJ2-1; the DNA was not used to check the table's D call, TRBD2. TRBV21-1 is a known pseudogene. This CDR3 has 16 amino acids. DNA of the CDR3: TGTGCCAGCAGCCAAGGGCTAGCGGGAGCCTACAATGAGCAGTTCTTC. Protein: CASSQGLAGAYNEQFF.

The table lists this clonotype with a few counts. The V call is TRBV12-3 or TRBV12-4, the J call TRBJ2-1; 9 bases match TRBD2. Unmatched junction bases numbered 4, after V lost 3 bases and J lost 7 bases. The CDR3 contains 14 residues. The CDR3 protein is CASSFNLAGNEQFF. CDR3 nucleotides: TGTGCCAGCAGTTTTAACCTAGCGGGGAATGAGCAGTTCTTC.

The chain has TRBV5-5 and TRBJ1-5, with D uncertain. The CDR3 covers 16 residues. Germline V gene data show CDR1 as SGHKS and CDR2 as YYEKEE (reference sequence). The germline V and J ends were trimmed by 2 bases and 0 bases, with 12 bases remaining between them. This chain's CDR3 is CASSLRVGNSNQPQHF. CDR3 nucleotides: TGTGCCAGCAGCTTAAGGGTAGGGAATAGCAATCAGCCCCAGCATTTT. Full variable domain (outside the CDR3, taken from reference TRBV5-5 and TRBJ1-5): DAGVTQSPTHLIKTRGQQVTLRCSPISGHKSVSWYQQVLGQGPQFIFQYYEKEERGRGNFPDRFSARQFPNYSSELNVNALLLGDSALYLCASSLRVGNSNQPQHFGDGTRLSIL.